A selection of T cell receptor beta chains follows, all from one sample in a study of radiotherapy plus CTLA-4 blockade in lung cancer. The table came from immunoSEQ multiplex PCR; TCRdb's copy has only in-frame clones and leaves some out. The top ten hold around 3.3% of the sample, which has about 110,000 clones, approximately 77% seen once. This specimen consisted of peripheral blood, obtained from a patient treated with radiotherapy plus ipilimumab. These TCRs come from a human donor with non-small cell lung cancer that progressed on radiotherapy plus ipilimumab. Some clones in this sample may be carry-over from other donors' samples. CDR3s include the opening cysteine and the closing phenylalanine or tryptophan. Fields, in order: D gene, J gene, clone size, V gene, CDR3 protein, CDR3 DNA. The D gene is left open where the match is weak. Clone size is stated in some rows and not others, as once, few, many or a class when expanded.

- | TRBJ1-5 | once | TRBV11-2 | CASSLTTEAQPQHF | TGTGCCAGCAGCTTAACTACAGAGGCTCAGCCCCAGCATTTT
TRBD1 | TRBJ1-1 | - | TRBV10-3 | CAISPWGDRGNTEAFF | TGTGCCATCAGCCCCTGGGGGGACAGGGGAAACACTGAAGCTTTCTTT
TRBD2 | TRBJ2-5 | once | TRBV29-1 | CSVEGASGVSPGTQYF | TGCAGCGTTGAAGGGGCTAGCGGGGTGTCTCCGGGGACCCAGTACTTC
TRBD1 | TRBJ1-3 | - | TRBV9 | CASSANPQGAGNTIYF | TGTGCCAGCAGCGCGAACCCACAGGGGGCAGGAAACACCATATATTTT
TRBD1 | TRBJ1-2 | many | TRBV4-2 | CASSRIGTGRYGYTF | TGTGCCAGCAGCCGGATTGGGACAGGGAGATATGGCTACACCTTC
- | TRBJ2-7 | - | TRBV7-2 | CASSLVNTMYEQYF | TGTGCCAGCAGCTTAGTTAACACAATGTACGAGCAGTACTTC
TRBD1 | TRBJ1-2 | - | TRBV7-3 | CASSPRTGSNYGYTF | TGTGCCAGCAGCCCCCGGACAGGTTCGAACTATGGCTACACCTTC
- | TRBJ1-2 | - | TRBV11-2 | CASSSRARADYGYTF | TGTGCCAGCAGCTCTAGGGCCCGTGCAGATTATGGCTACACCTTC
TRBD1 | TRBJ1-2 | - | TRBV5-1 | CASRLGTGDNYGYTF | TGCGCCAGCAGACTTGGGACAGGGGATAACTATGGCTACACCTTC
- | TRBJ1-1 | - | TRBV7-2 | CASAIGLNTEAFF | TGTGCCAGCGCAATAGGGTTGAACACTGAAGCTTTCTTT
TRBD1 | TRBJ1-2 | - | TRBV28 | CASSPGQGARGYTF | TGTGCCAGCAGTCCCGGGCAGGGGGCGCGAGGCTACACCTTC
- | TRBJ1-1 | - | TRBV29-1 | CSVVAGYTEAFF | TGCAGCGTCGTTGCAGGGTACACTGAAGCTTTCTTT
- | TRBJ2-6 | - | TRBV6-4 | CASTDPDSLPSSGANVLTF | TGTGCCAGCACTGATCCGGACAGTCTCCCCTCATCTGGGGCCAACGTCCTGACTTTC
- | TRBJ2-7 | once | TRBV5-4 | CASSQGNRAYYEQYF | TGTGCCAGCAGCCAGGGGAACAGGGCGTACTACGAGCAGTACTTC
TRBD2 | TRBJ2-7 | - | TRBV6-1 | CASSTYSGGAGEQYF | TGTGCCAGCAGTACCTATAGCGGGGGGGCCGGGGAGCAGTACTTC
- | TRBJ2-3 | - | TRBV29-1 | CSVAHDSSTSTDTQYF | TGCAGCGTTGCGCATGACTCTTCAACGAGCACAGATACGCAGTATTTT
- | TRBJ2-5 | - | TRBV27 | CASTRTEQETQYF | TGTGCCAGCACCCGGACAGAGCAAGAGACCCAGTACTTC
TRBD1 | TRBJ1-1 | once | TRBV6-5 | CASSRPGQVGEAFF | TGTGCCAGCAGTCGTCCGGGACAGGTAGGGGAAGCTTTCTTT
- | TRBJ2-3 | - | TRBV7-2 | CASSFGTLGDTQYF | TGTGCCAGCAGCTTTGGTACCCTGGGAGATACGCAGTATTTT
- | TRBJ1-3 | - | TRBV7-8 | CASSPRTVDSGNTIYF | TGTGCCAGCAGCCCGAGGACAGTCGATTCTGGAAACACCATATATTTT
- | TRBJ1-2 | - | TRBV6-5 | CASRWNGGYGYTF | TGTGCCAGCAGATGGAACGGGGGGTATGGCTACACCTTC
TRBD1 | TRBJ1-6 | - | TRBV6-1 | CASSVGQGLGNSPLHF | TGTGCCAGCAGTGTGGGACAGGGCCTCGGAAATTCACCCCTCCACTTT
- | TRBJ2-7 | - | TRBV13 | CASSLATLRGVDFSYEQYF | TGTGCCAGCAGCTTAGCGACGCTCCGAGGGGTAGATTTCTCCTACGAGCAGTACTTC
- | TRBJ1-1 | - | TRBV7-9 | CASSPQAIEAFF | TGTGCCAGCAGCCCCCAGGCCATTGAAGCTTTCTTT
- | TRBJ1-2 | - | TRBV5-1 | CASSLAEAPRYGYTF | TGCGCCAGCAGCTTGGCCGAGGCCCCACGATATGGCTACACCTTC